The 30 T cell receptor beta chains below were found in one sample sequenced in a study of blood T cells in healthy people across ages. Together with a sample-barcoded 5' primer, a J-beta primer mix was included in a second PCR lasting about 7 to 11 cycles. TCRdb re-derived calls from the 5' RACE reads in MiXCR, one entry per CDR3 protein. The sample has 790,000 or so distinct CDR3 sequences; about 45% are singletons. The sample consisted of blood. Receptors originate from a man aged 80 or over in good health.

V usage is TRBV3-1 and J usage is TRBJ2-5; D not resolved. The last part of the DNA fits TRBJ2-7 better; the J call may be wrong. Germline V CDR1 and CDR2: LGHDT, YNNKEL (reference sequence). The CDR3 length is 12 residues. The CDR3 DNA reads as TGTGCCAGCAGCCAAGCCCCAGGCGAGCAGTACTTC. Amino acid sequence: CASSQAPGEQYF.

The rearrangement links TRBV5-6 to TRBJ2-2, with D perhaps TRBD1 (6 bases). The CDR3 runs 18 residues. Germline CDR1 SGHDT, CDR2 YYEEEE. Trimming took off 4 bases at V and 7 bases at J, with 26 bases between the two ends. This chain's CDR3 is CASSIGVLAGAGIGELFF. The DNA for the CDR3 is TGTGCCAGCAGCATTGGGGTGCTGGCAGGGGCTGGCATCGGGGAGCTGTTTTTT. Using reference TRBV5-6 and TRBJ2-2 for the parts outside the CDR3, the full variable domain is DAGVTQSPTHLIKTRGQQVTLRCSPKSGHDTVSWYQQALGQGPQFIFQYYEEEERQRGNFPDRFSGHQFPNYSSELNVNALLLGDSALYLCASSIGVLAGAGIGELFFGEGSRLTVL.

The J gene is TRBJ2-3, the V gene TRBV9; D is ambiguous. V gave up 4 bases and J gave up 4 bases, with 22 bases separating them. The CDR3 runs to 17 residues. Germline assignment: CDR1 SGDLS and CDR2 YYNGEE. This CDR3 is CASSPRNGHPNPDTQYF. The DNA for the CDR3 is TGTGCCAGCAGCCCCCGAAACGGGCATCCGAACCCAGATACGCAGTATTTT. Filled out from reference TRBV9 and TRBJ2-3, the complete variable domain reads DSGVTQTPKHLITATGQRVTLRCSPRSGDLSVYWYQQSLDQGLQFLIQYYNGEERAKGNILERFSAQQFPDLHSELNLSSLELGDSALYFCASSPRNGHPNPDTQYFGPGTRLTVL.

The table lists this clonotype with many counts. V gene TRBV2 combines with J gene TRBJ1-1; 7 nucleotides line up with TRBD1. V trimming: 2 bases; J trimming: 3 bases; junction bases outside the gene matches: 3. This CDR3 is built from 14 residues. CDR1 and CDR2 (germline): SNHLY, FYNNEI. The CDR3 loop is CASSERGLHTEAFF. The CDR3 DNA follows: TGTGCCAGCAGTGAAAGGGGGCTGCACACTGAAGCTTTCTTT.

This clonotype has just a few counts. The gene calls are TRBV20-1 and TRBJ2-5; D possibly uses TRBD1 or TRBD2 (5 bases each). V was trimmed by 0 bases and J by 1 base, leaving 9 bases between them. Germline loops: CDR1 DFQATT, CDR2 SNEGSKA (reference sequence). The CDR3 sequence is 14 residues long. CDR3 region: CSARDQRGQETQYF. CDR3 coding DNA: TGCAGTGCTAGAGATCAGAGGGGCCAAGAGACCCAGTACTTC.

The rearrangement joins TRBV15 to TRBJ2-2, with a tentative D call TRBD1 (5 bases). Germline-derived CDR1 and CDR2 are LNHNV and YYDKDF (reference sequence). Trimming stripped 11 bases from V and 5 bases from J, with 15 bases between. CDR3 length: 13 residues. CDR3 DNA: TGTGCCTCGACAGTGGGTGGGACCGGGGAGCTGTTTTTT. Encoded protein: CASTVGGTGELFF.

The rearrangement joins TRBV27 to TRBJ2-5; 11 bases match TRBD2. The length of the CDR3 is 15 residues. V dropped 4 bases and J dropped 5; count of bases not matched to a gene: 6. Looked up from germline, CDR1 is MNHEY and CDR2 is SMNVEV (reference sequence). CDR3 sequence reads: CASSSSGRSAETQYF. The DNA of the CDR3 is TGTGCCAGCAGTTCTAGCGGGAGGTCCGCGGAGACCCAGTACTTC.

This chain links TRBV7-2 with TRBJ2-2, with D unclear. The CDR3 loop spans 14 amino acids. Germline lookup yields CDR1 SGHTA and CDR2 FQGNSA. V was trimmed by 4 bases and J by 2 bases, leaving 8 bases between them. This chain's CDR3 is CASSYDFNTGELFF. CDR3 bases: TGTGCCAGCAGCTACGACTTTAACACCGGGGAGCTGTTTTTT.

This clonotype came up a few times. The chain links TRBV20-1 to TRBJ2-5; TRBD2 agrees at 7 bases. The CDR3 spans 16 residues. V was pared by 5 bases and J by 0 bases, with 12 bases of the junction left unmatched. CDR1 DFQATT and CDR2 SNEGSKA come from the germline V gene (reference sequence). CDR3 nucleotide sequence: TGCAGTGCTGCCCCGATGGGGGGGACGTACCAAGAGACCCAGTACTTC. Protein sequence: CSAAPMGGTYQETQYF.

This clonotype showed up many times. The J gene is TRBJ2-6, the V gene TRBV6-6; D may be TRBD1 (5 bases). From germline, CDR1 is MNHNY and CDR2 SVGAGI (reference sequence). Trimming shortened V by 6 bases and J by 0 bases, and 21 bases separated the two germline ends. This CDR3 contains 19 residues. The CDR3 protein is CASSPPSGLVSSGANVLTF. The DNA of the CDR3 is TGTGCCAGCAGCCCCCCATCAGGGCTAGTTAGCTCTGGGGCCAACGTCCTGACTTTC.

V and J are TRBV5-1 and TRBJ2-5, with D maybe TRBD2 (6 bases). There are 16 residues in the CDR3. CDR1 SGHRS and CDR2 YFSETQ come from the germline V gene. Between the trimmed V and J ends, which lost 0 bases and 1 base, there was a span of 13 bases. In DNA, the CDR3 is TGCGCCAGCAGCTTGGGTGGAGGGGTCGGCCAAGAGACCCAGTACTTC. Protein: CASSLGGGVGQETQYF.

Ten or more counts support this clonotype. The chain's CDR3 is CASNSSPSPGYEQYF. CDR3 nucleotide sequence: TGTGCCAGCAATTCATCCCCTTCACCGGGCTACGAGCAGTACTTC. V gene TRBV12-3 or TRBV12-4 combines with J gene TRBJ2-7; D ambiguous. V was trimmed by 7 bases and J by 3 bases, leaving 19 bases between them. The CDR3 is made up of 15 amino acids.

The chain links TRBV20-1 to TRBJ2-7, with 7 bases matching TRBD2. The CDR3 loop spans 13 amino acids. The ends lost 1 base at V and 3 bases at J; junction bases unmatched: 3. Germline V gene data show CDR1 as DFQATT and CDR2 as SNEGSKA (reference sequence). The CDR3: CSARGDYVYEQYF. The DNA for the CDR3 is TGCAGTGCTAGAGGGGACTACGTCTACGAGCAGTACTTC.

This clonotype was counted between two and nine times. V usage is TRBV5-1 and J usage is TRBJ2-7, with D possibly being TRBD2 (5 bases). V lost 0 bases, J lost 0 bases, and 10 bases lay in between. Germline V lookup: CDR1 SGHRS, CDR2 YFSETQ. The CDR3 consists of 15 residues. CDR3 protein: CASSLDLASSYEQYF. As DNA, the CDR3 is TGCGCCAGCAGCTTGGATTTAGCGTCCTCCTACGAGCAGTACTTC.

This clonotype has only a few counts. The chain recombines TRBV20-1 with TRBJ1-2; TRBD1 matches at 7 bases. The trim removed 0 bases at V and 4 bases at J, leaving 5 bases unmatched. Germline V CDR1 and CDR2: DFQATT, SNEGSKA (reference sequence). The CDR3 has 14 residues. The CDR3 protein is CSAREAKGAYGYTF. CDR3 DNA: TGCAGTGCTAGAGAGGCTAAGGGGGCCTATGGCTACACCTTC.

The CDR3 coding sequence is TGTGCCACCACTGGGACAGCCCAAGAGACCCAGTACTTC. Translating it yields CATTGTAQETQYF. V is TRBV10-3 and J is TRBJ2-5, with TRBD1 identical over 7 bases. The length of the CDR3 is 13 residues. Germline CDR1 reads ENHRY; CDR2 reads SYGVKD. Germline trimming cut 10 bases from V and 1 base from J; bases unmatched to any gene: 6.

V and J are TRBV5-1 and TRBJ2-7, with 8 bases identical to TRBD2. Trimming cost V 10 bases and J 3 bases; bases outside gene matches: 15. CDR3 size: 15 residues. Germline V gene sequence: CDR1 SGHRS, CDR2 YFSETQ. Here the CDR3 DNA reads TGCGCCGGCTTTGAGCGGATAGCGGGGATCTACGAGCAGTACTTC. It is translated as CAGFERIAGIYEQYF.

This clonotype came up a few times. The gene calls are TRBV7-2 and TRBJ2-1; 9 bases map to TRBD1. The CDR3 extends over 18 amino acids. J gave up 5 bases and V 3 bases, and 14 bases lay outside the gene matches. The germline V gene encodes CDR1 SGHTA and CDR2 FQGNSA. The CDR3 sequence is CASSFTTSGTGPDNEQFF. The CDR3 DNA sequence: TGTGCCAGCAGCTTCACCACGTCCGGGACAGGGCCGGACAATGAGCAGTTCTTC.

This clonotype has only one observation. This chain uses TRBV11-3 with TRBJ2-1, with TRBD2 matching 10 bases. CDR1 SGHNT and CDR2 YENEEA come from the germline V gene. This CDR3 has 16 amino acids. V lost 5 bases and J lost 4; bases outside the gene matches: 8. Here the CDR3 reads CASSPRQREGYNEQFF. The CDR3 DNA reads TGTGCCAGCAGCCCCCGGCAGCGGGAGGGTTACAATGAGCAGTTCTTC.

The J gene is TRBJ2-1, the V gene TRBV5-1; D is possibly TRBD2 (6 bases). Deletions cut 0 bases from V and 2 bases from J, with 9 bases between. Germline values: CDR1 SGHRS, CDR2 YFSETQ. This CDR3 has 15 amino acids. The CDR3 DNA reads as TGCGCCAGCAGCTTGGACGGGGGAGCCTACAATGAGCAGTTCTTC. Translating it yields CASSLDGGAYNEQFF.

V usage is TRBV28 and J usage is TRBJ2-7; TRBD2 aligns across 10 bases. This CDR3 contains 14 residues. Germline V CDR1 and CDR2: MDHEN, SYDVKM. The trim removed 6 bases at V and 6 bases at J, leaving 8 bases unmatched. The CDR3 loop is CASRKVAGGSEQYF. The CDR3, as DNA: TGTGCCAGCAGAAAGGTAGCGGGGGGAAGCGAGCAGTACTTC.

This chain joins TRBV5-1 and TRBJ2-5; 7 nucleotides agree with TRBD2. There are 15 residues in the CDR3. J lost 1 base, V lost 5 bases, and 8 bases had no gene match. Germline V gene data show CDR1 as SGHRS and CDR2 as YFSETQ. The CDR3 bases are TGCGCCAGCAGTCCGACTTCTAGCGGCCAAGAGACCCAGTACTTC. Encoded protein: CASSPTSSGQETQYF. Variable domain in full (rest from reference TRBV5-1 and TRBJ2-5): KAGVTQTPRYLIKTRGQQVTLSCSPISGHRSVSWYQQTPGQGLQFLFEYFSETQRNKGNFPGRFSGRQFSNSRSEMNVSTLELGDSALYLCASSPTSSGQETQYFGPGTRLLVL.

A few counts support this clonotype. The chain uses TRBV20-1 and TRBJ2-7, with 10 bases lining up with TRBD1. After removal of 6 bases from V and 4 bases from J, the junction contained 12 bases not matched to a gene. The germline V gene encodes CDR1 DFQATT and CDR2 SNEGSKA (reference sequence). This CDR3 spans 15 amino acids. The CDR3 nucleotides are TGCAGTGCAAATTTCCGGGACAGGGGTATTTACGAGCAGTACTTC. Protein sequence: CSANFRDRGIYEQYF.

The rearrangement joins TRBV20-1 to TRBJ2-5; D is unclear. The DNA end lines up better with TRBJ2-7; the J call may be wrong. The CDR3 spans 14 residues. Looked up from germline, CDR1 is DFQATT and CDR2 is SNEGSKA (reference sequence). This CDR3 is CSAREGTAGYEQYF. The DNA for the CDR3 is TGCAGTGCTAGAGAAGGAACAGCCGGATACGAGCAGTACTTC.

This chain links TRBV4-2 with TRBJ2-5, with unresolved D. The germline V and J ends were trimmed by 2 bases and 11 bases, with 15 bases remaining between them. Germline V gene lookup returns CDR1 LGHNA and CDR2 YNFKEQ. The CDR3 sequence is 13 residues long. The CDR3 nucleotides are TGTGCCAGCAGCCAATATAGATGGAATGAGCAGTACTTC. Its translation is CASSQYRWNEQYF.

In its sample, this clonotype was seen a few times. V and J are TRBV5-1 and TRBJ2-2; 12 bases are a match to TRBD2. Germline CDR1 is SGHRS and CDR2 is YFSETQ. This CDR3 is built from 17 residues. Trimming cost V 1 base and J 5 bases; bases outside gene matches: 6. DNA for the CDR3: TGCGCCAGCAGCTTGTATCTAGCGGGAGGGCAGACCGGGGAGCTGTTTTTT. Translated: CASSLYLAGGQTGELFF.

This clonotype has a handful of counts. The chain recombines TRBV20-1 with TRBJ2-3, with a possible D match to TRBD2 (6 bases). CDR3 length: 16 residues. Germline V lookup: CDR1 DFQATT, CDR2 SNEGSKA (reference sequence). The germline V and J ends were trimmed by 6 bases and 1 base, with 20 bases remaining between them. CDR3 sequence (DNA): TGCAGTGCCAGCTCAAGACTAGACTTTGGCACAGATACGCAGTATTTT. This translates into CSASSRLDFGTDTQYF.

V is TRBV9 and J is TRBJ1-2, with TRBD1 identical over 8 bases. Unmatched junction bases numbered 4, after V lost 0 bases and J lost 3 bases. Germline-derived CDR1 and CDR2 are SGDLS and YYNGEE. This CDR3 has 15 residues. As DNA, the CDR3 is TGTGCCAGCAGCGTAGCAGGGGGCAGGGACTATGGCTACACCTTC. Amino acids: CASSVAGGRDYGYTF.

The CDR3 sequence is CASSPSLGRGDTQYF. In nucleotides, the CDR3 is TGTGCCAGCAGCCCCTCCTTGGGGAGGGGCGATACGCAGTATTTT. This chain joins TRBV7-3 and TRBJ2-3; TRBD2 aligns across 7 bases. The germline V gene has CDR1 SGHTA and CDR2 FQGTGA. The trim removed 5 bases at V and 6 bases at J, leaving 11 bases unmatched. The CDR3 covers 15 residues.

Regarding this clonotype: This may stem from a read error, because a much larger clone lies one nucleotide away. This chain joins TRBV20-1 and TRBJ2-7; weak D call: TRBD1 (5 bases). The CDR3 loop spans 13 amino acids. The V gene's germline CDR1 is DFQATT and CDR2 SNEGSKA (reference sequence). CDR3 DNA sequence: TGCAGTGCTAGAGGGATAGGGGCCTACGAGCGGTACTTC. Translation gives CSARGIGAYERYF.